This T cell receptor (beta chain) appears in the sequencing data of a study of OX40 agonist ivuxolimab in advanced cancers. V was clipped by 7 bases and J by 4 bases, with 11 bases between them. This CDR3 has 13 residues. CDR1 and CDR2 from the germline V gene are GTSNPN and SVGIG (reference sequence). This table comes from immunoSEQ multiplex PCR, and its TCRdb copy is limited to in-frame clones, with some not included. The sample lists fewer than 85,000 clones, more than 70% occurring once. The origin of this receptor is an adult with an advanced solid tumor such as melanoma, head and neck, liver or kidney cancer. This chain links TRBV30 with TRBJ1-6; D is ambiguous. The sequenced sample was CD4+ or CD8+ T cells sorted from blood, obtained in a trial of the OX40 agonist ivuxolimab. The CDR3 spells CALSWGYNSPLHF. CDR3 sequence (DNA): TGTGCCTTATCTTGGGGTTATAATTCACCCCTCCACTTT.